This section outlines one T cell receptor (beta chain) sequence together with its context. The antigen remains undetermined. Trimming removed 0 bases at V and 2 bases at J, with 14 bases between. This CDR3 region has 16 residues. Germline CDR1 SGHRS, CDR2 YFSETQ. The sample originates from a study of T cells in pancreatic ductal adenocarcinoma. Selected pancreatic ductal adenocarcinoma patients had undergone surgery without neoadjuvant therapy. Profiling relied on immunoSEQ multiplex PCR, and the TCRdb table lists in-frame clones only, not all of them. The data hold roughly 100,000 clones, with about 95% observed a single time. Study-wide findings and caveats: Compared with tumor, blood showed more total productive templates and around 8.4-fold more clonotypes.

The sample taken for sequencing was PBMCs. This clonotype originated in a human donor with pancreatic ductal adenocarcinoma. This chain uses TRBV5-1 with TRBJ2-5; the D is unclear. CDR3 region: CASSLGASGIQETQYF. The CDR3 region has the DNA TGCGCCAGCAGCTTGGGGGCCTCCGGAATTCAAGAGACCCAGTACTTC.